This T cell receptor (beta chain) was recorded in a study of OX40 agonist ivuxolimab in advanced cancers. Looking at the study overall: The group had a mean age of around 60 years, ranged from roughly 23 to 79, and was 80% to 85% male. Treatment received earlier with anti-PD-1, anti-PD-L1 or anti-CTLA-4 agents was allowed, and more than 35% had some. Regarding the study as a whole: On average, a greater number of expanded clones characterised CD8+ T cells relative to CD4+.

Remarks on this clone: Its specificity is unknown.

The V segment lost 5 bases and the J segment 2 bases; nucleotides outside the gene matches: 7. CDR1 SNHLY and CDR2 FYNNEI come from the germline V gene. This CDR3 spans 16 amino acids. The protocol was immunoSEQ multiplex PCR, while the TCRdb copy is restricted to in-frame clones and leaves out a portion. The sample contains 60,000 to 85,000 clones, just under 90% of which appear only once. Patients with autoimmune history or systemic immunosuppression were excluded. The sample here was CD4+ or CD8+ T cells sorted from blood, taken in a trial of the OX40 agonist ivuxolimab. This chain links TRBV2 with TRBJ2-5; 11 bases line up with TRBD2. The receptor was isolated from an adult with an advanced solid tumor such as melanoma, head and neck, liver or kidney cancer. CDR3 DNA sequence: TGTGCCAGCAGTCTAGCGGGAGGAAACCTTCAAGAGACCCAGTACTTC. The encoded protein is CASSLAGGNLQETQYF. Variable domain in full (rest from reference TRBV2 and TRBJ2-5): EPEVTQTPSHQVTQMGQEVILRCVPISNHLYFYWYRQILGQKVEFLVSFYNNEISEKSEIFDDQFSVERPDGSNFTLKIRSTKLEDSAMYFCASSLAGGNLQETQYFGPGTRLLVL.